This is a list of T cell receptor beta chains from one sample in a study of CD8 T cells in Susac syndrome. TCRdb re-called the immunoSEQ multiplex PCR reads through MiXCR, storing one row per CDR3 protein. This repertoire shows hundreds of thousands of distinct CDR3 sequences, about 82% found once; its top ten account for 0.21%. The specimen sequenced was CD8+ T cells from PBMCs. The source of these receptors is a human donor with multiple sclerosis. The CDR3 runs from the conserved cysteine through the conserved F or W. D genes are given only for firm matches. Rows give clone size only sometimes, using once, few, many, or a class for an expanded clone.

abundance	v_gene	j_gene	d_gene	CDR3aa	CDR3nt
-	TRBV5-1	TRBJ1-2	-	CASSYIPARNYGYTF	TGCGCCAGCAGCTACATCCCTGCCAGGAACTATGGCTACACCTTC
-	TRBV7-9	TRBJ2-7	-	CASSSAGGDRVYEQYF	TGTGCCAGCAGCTCAGCGGGCGGCGATAGGGTCTACGAGCAGTACTTC
few	TRBV10-2	TRBJ2-4	-	CASRTSPNGLEYF	TGCGCCAGCCGGACATCCCCCAACGGGCTCGAGTACTTC
-	TRBV5-4	TRBJ2-7	TRBD2	CASSLYTGGYGEQYF	TGTGCCAGCAGCTTGTACACGGGAGGTTACGGCGAGCAGTACTTC
-	TRBV3-1	TRBJ2-5	-	CASSHPRGVLYQETQYF	TGTGCCAGCAGCCACCCTCGAGGGGTCCTGTACCAAGAGACCCAGTACTTC
-	TRBV27	TRBJ1-4	TRBD1	CASSFGQGNEKLFF	TGTGCCAGCAGTTTCGGACAGGGGAATGAAAAACTGTTTTTT
-	TRBV6-4	TRBJ1-1	TRBD1	CASSEGQGTEAFF	TGTGCCAGCAGTGAAGGACAGGGGACTGAAGCTTTCTTT
-	TRBV21-1	TRBJ2-4	-	CASSKAQPGRNIQYF	TGTGCCAGCAGCAAAGCCCAGCCGGGACGGAACATTCAGTACTTC
-	TRBV27	TRBJ1-5	-	CASSFSSAYSNQPQHF	TGTGCCAGCAGTTTTAGCAGCGCTTATAGCAATCAGCCCCAGCATTTT
-	TRBV6-2/TRBV6-3	TRBJ2-7	TRBD2	CASSFGLAGDEQYF	TGTGCCAGCAGCTTCGGACTAGCGGGAGACGAGCAGTACTTC
once	TRBV13	TRBJ2-1	TRBD1	CASSLTLQSGGNEQFF	TGTGCCAGCAGCTTAACCCTTCAATCAGGGGGCAATGAGCAGTTCTTC
once	TRBV6-5	TRBJ2-1	-	CASSSVAVYNEQFF	TGTGCCAGCAGTTCGGTAGCGGTCTACAATGAGCAGTTCTTC
-	TRBV20-1	TRBJ2-7	TRBD2	CSARWGLAEREHEQYF	TGCAGTGCTAGGTGGGGACTAGCGGAACGGGAGCACGAGCAGTACTTC
-	TRBV11-2	TRBJ1-2	-	CASSLVSRLGTQANYGYTF	TGTGCCAGCAGCTTAGTCTCTCGGTTGGGAACTCAAGCTAACTATGGCTACACCTTC